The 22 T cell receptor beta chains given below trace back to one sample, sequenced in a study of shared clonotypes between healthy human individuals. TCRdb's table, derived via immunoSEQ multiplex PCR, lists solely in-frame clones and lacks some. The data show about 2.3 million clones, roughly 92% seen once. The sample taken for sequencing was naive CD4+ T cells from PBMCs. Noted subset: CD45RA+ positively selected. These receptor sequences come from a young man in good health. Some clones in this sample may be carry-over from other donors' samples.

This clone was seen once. CDR3 sequence (DNA): TGTGCCAGCAGCCCCCCCTACCGGAGGGGTGGCAATCAGCCCCAGCATTTT. Its translation: CASSPPYRRGGNQPQHF. The chain has TRBV27 and TRBJ1-5; weak D call: TRBD1 (5 bases). With 6 bases removed from V and 2 bases from J, the gap between germline ends came to 20 bases. Per germline, CDR1 MNHEY and CDR2 SMNVEV (reference sequence). This CDR3 spans 17 amino acids.

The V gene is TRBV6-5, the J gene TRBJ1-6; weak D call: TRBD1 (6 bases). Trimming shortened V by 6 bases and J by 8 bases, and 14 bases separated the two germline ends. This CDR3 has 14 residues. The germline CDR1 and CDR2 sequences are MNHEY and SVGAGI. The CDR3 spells CASRPTGPDSPLHF. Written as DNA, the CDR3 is TGTGCCAGCAGGCCTACAGGGCCTGATTCACCCCTCCACTTT.

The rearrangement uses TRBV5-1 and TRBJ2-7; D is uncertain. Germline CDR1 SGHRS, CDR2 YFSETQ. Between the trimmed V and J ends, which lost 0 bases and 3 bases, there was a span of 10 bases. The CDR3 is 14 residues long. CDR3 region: CASSLVPVDYEQYF. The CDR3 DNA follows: TGCGCCAGCAGCTTGGTTCCGGTAGACTACGAGCAGTACTTC.

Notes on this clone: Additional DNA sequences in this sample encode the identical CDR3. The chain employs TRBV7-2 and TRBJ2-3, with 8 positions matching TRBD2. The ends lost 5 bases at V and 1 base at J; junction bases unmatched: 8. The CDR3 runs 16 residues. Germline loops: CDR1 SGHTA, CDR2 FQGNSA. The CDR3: CASSPPGLAGTDTQYF. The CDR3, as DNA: TGTGCCAGCAGCCCGCCCGGACTAGCAGGCACAGATACGCAGTATTTT.

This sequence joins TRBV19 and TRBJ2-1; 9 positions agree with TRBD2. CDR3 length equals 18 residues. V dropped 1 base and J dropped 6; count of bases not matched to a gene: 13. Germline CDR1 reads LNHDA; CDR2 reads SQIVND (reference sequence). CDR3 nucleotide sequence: TGTGCCAGTAGTATAGCCCGCCTAGCGGGATTGATAGGCAATGAGCAGTTCTTC. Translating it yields CASSIARLAGLIGNEQFF.

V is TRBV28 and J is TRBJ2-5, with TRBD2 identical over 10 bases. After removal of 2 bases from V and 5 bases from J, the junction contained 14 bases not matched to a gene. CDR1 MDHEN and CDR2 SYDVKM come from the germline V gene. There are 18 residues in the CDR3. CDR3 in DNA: TGTGCCAGCAGTTTACGACTCCAAGCGGGAGGGGGGGCGGAGACCCAGTACTTC. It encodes CASSLRLQAGGGAETQYF.

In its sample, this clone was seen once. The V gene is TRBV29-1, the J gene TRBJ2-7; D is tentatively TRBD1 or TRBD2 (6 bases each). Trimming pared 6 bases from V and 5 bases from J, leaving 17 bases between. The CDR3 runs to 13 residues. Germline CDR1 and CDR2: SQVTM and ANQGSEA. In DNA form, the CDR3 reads TGCAGCGTCAGGGGACTTTTAGCCCACGAGCAGTACTTC. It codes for CSVRGLLAHEQYF.

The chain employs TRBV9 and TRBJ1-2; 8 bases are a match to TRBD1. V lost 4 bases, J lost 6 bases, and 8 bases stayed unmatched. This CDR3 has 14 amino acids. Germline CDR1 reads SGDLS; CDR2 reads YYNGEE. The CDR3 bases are TGTGCCAGCAGCCCCCGAGGACAGGGAAATGGCTACACCTTC. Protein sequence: CASSPRGQGNGYTF.

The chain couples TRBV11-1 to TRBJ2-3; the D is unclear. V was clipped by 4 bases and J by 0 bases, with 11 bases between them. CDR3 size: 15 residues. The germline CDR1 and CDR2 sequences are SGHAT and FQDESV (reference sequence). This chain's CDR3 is CASSYGPASTDTQYF. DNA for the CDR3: TGTGCCAGCAGCTACGGACCAGCTAGCACAGATACGCAGTATTTT.

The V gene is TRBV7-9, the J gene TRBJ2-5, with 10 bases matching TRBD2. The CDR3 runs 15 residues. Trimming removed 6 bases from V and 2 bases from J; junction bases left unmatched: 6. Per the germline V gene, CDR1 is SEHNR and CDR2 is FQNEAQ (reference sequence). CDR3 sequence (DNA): TGTGCCAGCAGTCTACTAGCGGGGACTCAAGAGACCCAGTACTTC. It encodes CASSLLAGTQETQYF.

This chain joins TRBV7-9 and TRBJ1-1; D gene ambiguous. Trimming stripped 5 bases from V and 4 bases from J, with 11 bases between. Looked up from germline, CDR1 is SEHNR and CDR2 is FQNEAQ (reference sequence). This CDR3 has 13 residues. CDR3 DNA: TGTGCCAGCAGCCCGTCGTTTTCCACTGAAGCTTTCTTT. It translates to CASSPSFSTEAFF.

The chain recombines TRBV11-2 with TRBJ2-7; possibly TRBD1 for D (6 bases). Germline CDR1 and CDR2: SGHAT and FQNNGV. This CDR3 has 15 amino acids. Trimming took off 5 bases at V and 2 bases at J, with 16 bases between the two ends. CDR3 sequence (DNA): TGTGCCAGCAGCAGGACAGCAACATTGGCCTACGAGCAGTACTTC. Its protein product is CASSRTATLAYEQYF.

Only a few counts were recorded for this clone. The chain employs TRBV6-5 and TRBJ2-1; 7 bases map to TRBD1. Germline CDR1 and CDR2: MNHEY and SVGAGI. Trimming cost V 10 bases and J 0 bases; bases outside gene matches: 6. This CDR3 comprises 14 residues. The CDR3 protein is CATQTGSSYNEQFF. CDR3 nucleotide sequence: TGTGCCACCCAGACAGGGAGCTCCTACAATGAGCAGTTCTTC.

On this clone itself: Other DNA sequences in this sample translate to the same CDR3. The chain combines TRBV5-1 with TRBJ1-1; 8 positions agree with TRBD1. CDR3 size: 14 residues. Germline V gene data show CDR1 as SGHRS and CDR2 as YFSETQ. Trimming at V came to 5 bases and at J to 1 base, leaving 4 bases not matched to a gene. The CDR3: CASRQGTGNTEAFF. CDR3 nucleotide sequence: TGCGCCAGCAGACAGGGGACAGGGAACACTGAAGCTTTCTTT.

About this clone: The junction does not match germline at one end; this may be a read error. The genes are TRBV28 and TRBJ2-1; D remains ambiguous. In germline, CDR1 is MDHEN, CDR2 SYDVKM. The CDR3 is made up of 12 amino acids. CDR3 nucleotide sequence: TGTGCCAGCAGTTTCAGACCCCTCAGCGCGGTCTTC. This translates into CASSFRPLSAVF.

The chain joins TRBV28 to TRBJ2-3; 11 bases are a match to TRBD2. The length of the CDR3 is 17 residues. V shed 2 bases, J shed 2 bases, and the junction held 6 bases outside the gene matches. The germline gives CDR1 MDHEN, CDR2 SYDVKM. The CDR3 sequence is CASSLPGLAAVTDTQYF. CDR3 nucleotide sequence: TGTGCCAGCAGTTTACCGGGACTAGCGGCAGTCACAGATACGCAGTATTTT.

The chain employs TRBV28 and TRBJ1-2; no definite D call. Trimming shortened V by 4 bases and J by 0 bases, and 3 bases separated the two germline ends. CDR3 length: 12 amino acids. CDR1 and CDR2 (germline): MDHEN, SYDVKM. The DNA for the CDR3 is TGTGCCAGCAGTTCTACTAACTATGGCTACACCTTC. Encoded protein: CASSSTNYGYTF.

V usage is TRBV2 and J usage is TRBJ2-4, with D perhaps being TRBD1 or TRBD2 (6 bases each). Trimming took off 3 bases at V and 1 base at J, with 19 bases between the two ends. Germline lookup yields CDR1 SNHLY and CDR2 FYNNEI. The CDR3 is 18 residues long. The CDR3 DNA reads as TGTGCCAGCAGTGATCAACCGGAGGGGGTGGTGGCCAAAAACATTCAGTACTTC. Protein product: CASSDQPEGVVAKNIQYF.

The CDR3 loop is CASSPPGSGRLYEQFF. DNA of the CDR3: TGTGCCAGCAGCCCACCGGGGAGCGGGAGGCTCTATGAGCAGTTCTTC. The chain joins TRBV5-6 to TRBJ2-1, with TRBD2 matching over 9 bases. This CDR3 contains 16 residues. Losses at the gene ends were 4 bases for V and 8 bases for J; bases not matched to a gene: 13. Germline lookup yields CDR1 SGHDT and CDR2 YYEEEE.

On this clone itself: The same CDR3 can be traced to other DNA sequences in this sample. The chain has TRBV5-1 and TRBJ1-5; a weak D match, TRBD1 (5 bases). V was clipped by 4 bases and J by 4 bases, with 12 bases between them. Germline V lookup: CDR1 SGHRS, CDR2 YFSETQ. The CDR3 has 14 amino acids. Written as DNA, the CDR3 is TGCGCCAGCAGCCCAGGGACGGGTAATCAGCCCCAGCATTTT. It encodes CASSPGTGNQPQHF.

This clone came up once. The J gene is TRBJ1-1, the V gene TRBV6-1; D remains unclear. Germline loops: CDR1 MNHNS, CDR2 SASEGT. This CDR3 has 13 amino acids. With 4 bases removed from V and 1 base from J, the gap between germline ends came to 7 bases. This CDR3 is CASSGAPNTEAFF. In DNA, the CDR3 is TGTGCCAGCAGTGGGGCACCGAACACTGAAGCTTTCTTT.

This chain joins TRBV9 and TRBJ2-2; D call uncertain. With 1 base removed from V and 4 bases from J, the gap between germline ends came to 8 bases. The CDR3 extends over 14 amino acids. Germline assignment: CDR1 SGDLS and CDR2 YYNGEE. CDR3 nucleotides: TGTGCCAGCAGCGTACTTGGTTCCACCGGGGAGCTGTTTTTT. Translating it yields CASSVLGSTGELFF.